This T cell receptor beta chain was found in a study of OX40 agonist ivuxolimab in advanced cancers. Broader study findings: Expanded clones were, on average, more numerous among CD8+ T cells than CD4+. Some patients who did not respond also had low normalized T-cell clonal expansion.

Turning to this clone: No antigen is known for it.

CDR1 is SGHRS and CDR2 is YFSETQ in the germline V gene. The CDR3 is 13 amino acids. V lost 2 bases, J lost 2 bases, and 7 bases lay in between. Libraries were prepared by immunoSEQ multiplex PCR; TCRdb keeps only in-frame clonotypes and omits some of them. The profile shows tens of thousands of clones, 65% to 90% of them singletons. Sequencing was performed on CD4+ or CD8+ T cells sorted from blood, taken in a trial of the OX40 agonist ivuxolimab. The J gene is TRBJ1-1, the V gene TRBV5-1; the D is unclear. The sequence was obtained from an adult with an advanced solid tumor such as melanoma, head and neck, liver or kidney cancer. CDR3 sequence reads: CASSFRGNTEAFF. In DNA, the CDR3 is TGCGCCAGCAGCTTCCGCGGTAACACTGAAGCTTTCTTT.